This TCR beta chain was identified during a study of blood T cells in healthy people across ages. Study outcomes and limitations: TCR beta diversity per million T cells fell roughly linearly with age. Expanded clonotype shifts may have been confounded, as the donors had an unknown CMV status.

Alongside a J-beta primer mix, a sample-barcoded 5' primer served in a second PCR lasting about 7 to 12 cycles. TCRdb reprocessed the 5' RACE reads with MiXCR, giving one entry per CDR3 protein. The sample includes about 1,800,000 distinct CDR3 sequences, approximately 30% of them seen just once. V was cut by 2 bases and J by 5 bases, with 13 bases left in between. The CDR3 extends over 14 amino acids. Germline V gives CDR1 SGHKS, CDR2 YYEKEE (reference sequence). There are many counts of this clonotype. Its antigen remains unidentified. Ranging in age from roughly 6 to 100, the donors were healthy Caucasian individuals from Russia. Each donor gave roughly 10 milliliters of peripheral blood.

The sequence was collected from a woman younger than 45 in good health. The chain employs TRBV5-5 and TRBJ2-5; D not certain. The sequencing input was blood. The CDR3 DNA sequence: TGTGCCAGCAGCTTTGAAAATATGCTGGAGACCCAGTACTTC. Protein: CASSFENMLETQYF.